The 11 T cell receptor beta chains reported below all come from one sample, sequenced in a study of T cell responses to AZD1222 COVID-19 vaccine. Sequencing used immunoSEQ multiplex PCR; TCRdb keeps in-frame clones, though not all of them. The sample includes some 100,000 clones, more than 70% of them seen just once. The sequences come from peripheral blood, collected 28 days after the second AZD1222 dose. The receptors come from an adult who received the AZD1222 COVID-19 vaccine.

The chain couples TRBV6-2 or TRBV6-3 to TRBJ2-7; 9 bases agree with TRBD2. Trimming at V came to 2 bases and at J to 5 bases, leaving 13 bases not matched to a gene. Germline assignment: CDR1 MNHEY and CDR2 SVGEGT. This CDR3 contains 17 residues. The CDR3 protein is CASSYAVAGDLSDEQYF. CDR3 DNA sequence: TGTGCCAGCAGTTACGCGGTAGCGGGGGACCTTTCGGACGAGCAGTACTTC.

The chain combines TRBV28 with TRBJ1-3, with a weak D call TRBD1 (5 bases). The CDR3 covers 14 residues. CDR1 and CDR2 (germline): MDHEN, SYDVKM. V was cut by 6 bases and J by 2 bases, with 11 bases left in between. The CDR3 DNA reads TGTGCCAGCAGCCCAGGGTTGGCTGGAAACACCATATATTTT. Translation gives CASSPGLAGNTIYF.

The rearrangement uses TRBV7-9 and TRBJ1-2; no definite D call. Germline lookup yields CDR1 SEHNR and CDR2 FQNEAQ (reference sequence). Trimming removed 8 bases at V and 13 bases at J, with 20 bases between. CDR3 size: 12 residues. In DNA, the CDR3 is TGTGCCAGCGCCAGAGTAGTCCCGGAGTGCACCTTC. It translates to CASARVVPECTF.

This chain uses TRBV19 with TRBJ1-5; no firm D call. This CDR3 has 16 residues. Trimming removed 4 bases at V and 5 bases at J, with 18 bases between. Per the germline V gene, CDR1 is LNHDA and CDR2 is SQIVND (reference sequence). The CDR3 reads CASSTSERAPDQPQHF. In nucleotides, the CDR3 is TGTGCCAGTAGTACCTCGGAGCGGGCCCCCGATCAGCCCCAGCATTTT.

V and J are TRBV4-2 and TRBJ2-1; possible D gene TRBD2, 5 bases. Per germline, CDR1 LGHNA and CDR2 YNFKEQ. V was pared by 6 bases and J by 2 bases, with 11 bases between. The CDR3 totals 14 residues. CDR3 sequence (DNA): TGTGCCAGCAGGGAGGACGGACCCTACAATGAGCAGTTCTTC. Translated: CASREDGPYNEQFF.

The table lists this clone with a few counts. V and J are TRBV19 and TRBJ1-1; D is unresolved. The V end lost 3 bases, the J end lost 4 bases, and 12 bases lay between the germline ends. Germline V CDR1 and CDR2: LNHDA, SQIVND (reference sequence). This CDR3 is 14 amino acids long. This CDR3 is CASSIGVMGTEAFF. The CDR3 DNA follows: TGTGCCAGTAGTATCGGGGTCATGGGCACTGAAGCTTTCTTT.

CDR3 sequence reads: CASSPSGAQPYGYTF. CDR3 sequence (DNA): TGTGCCAGCAGTCCGTCCGGGGCTCAACCTTATGGCTACACCTTC. V usage is TRBV6-5 and J usage is TRBJ1-2, with TRBD1 as a possible D gene (5 bases). This CDR3 comprises 15 residues. Trimming shortened V by 5 bases and J by 5 bases, and 18 bases separated the two germline ends. Germline V gives CDR1 MNHEY, CDR2 SVGAGI.

The chain couples TRBV19 to TRBJ1-4, with a weak D call TRBD1 (5 bases). CDR1 and CDR2 (germline): LNHDA, SQIVND (reference sequence). The CDR3 sequence is 15 residues long. V lost 3 bases to trimming and J lost 5 bases, with 13 bases between them. The CDR3 is CASSISTAPNEKLFF. The CDR3 DNA follows: TGTGCCAGTAGTATCTCGACAGCCCCAAATGAAAAACTGTTTTTT. Drawing the rest from reference TRBV19 and TRBJ1-4, the complete variable domain is DGGITQSPKYLFRKEGQNVTLSCEQNLNHDAMYWYRQDPGQGLRLIYYSQIVNDFQKGDIAEGYSVSREKKESFPLTVTSAQKNPTAFYLCASSISTAPNEKLFFGSGTQLSVL.

This clone was counted between two and nine times. The J gene is TRBJ2-3, the V gene TRBV30; perhaps TRBD2 as D (5 bases). CDR3 size: 15 residues. Germline V CDR1 and CDR2: GTSNPN, SVGIG (reference sequence). V was pared by 0 bases and J by 6 bases, with 16 bases between. The CDR3 DNA sequence: TGTGCCTGGAGTGTAGGTCAAGGAGAGCGGGATACGCAGTATTTT. Translation: CAWSVGQGERDTQYF. Filled out from reference TRBV30 and TRBJ2-3, the complete variable domain reads SQTIHQWPATLVQPVGSPLSLECTVEGTSNPNLYWYRQAAGRGLQLLFYSVGIGQISSEVPQNLSASRPQDRQFILSSKKLLLSDSGFYLCAWSVGQGERDTQYFGPGTRLTVL.

V gene TRBV19 combines with J gene TRBJ1-2; D is unclear. The CDR3 covers 10 residues. V lost 8 bases to trimming and J lost 5 bases, with 6 bases between them. Looked up from germline, CDR1 is LNHDA and CDR2 is SQIVND (reference sequence). This CDR3 is CASSNYGYTF. The CDR3 nucleotides read TGTGCCAGTTCAAATTATGGCTACACCTTC.

The rearrangement links TRBV6-2 or TRBV6-3 to TRBJ2-2; 10 nucleotides line up with TRBD1. Germline V CDR1 and CDR2: MNHEY, SVGEGT. Trimming took 5 bases from V and 3 from J; bases not matched to a gene: 6. CDR3 length: 16 residues. The CDR3 DNA is TGTGCCAGCAGTCGCCGGACAGGGGGTTACACCGGGGAGCTGTTTTTT. Translated: CASSRRTGGYTGELFF.